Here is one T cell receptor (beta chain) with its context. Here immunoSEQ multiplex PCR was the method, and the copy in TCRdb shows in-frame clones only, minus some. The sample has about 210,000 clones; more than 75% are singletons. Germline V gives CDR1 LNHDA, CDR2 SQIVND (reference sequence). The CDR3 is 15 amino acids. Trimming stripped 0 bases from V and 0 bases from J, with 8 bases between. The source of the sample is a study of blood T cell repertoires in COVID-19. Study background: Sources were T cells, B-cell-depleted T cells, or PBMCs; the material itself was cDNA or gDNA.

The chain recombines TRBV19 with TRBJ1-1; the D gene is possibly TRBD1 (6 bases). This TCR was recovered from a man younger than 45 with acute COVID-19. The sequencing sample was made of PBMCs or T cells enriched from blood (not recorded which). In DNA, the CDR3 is TGTGCCAGTAGTATAGAGGGGGCTCTGAACACTGAAGCTTTCTTT. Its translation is CASSIEGALNTEAFF.